Listed below are T cell receptor beta chains from one sample, sequenced in a study of blood T cell repertoires in COVID-19. Clones were read by immunoSEQ multiplex PCR, and TCRdb kept only the in-frame ones, dropping some. The data show some 380,000 clones, approximately 88% seen once. Specimen: PBMCs or T cells enriched from blood (not recorded which). These receptors were taken from a woman in her thirties or forties with acute COVID-19. Each CDR3 is given without its conserved first and last residue.

ASSGDRGHGYT	TRBV5-1
ASSPRAGTGTSGNTIY	TRBV9
ATSSFAGRGTGTRNEQF	TRBV15
ASSLGGPETEAF	TRBV5-1
ASSPPASQPQH	TRBV18
AWRSGGETQY	TRBV30
ASSLSGGTAKLF	TRBV6-5
ASSIDSGDNQPQH	TRBV19
ASRQRLAAVEGGQY	TRBV2
AISESTGLIPYNSPLH	TRBV10-3
ASSLRTGPTTNEKLF	TRBV2
ASSGRISNSPLH	TRBV2
ASSPPRVSNTGELF	TRBV5-4
ASSSGTDGAEAF	TRBV5-1
ATSRAWGTSTDTQY	TRBV15
ASSLFRGSGNTIY	TRBV11-2
ASSVDSISYGYT	TRBV18
ASSLGGGQPQH	TRBV12-3/TRBV12-4
ASSRSTGTGGNEKLF	TRBV7-9
ASRLAAGVREQY	TRBV12-2
ASSLDGGPNYGYT	TRBV7-2
ASSLLQGGSETQY	TRBV5-1
ASGGTSGVETQY	TRBV6-5
ASSRGQAEAF	TRBV6-5
ASSRSGGPPTDTQY	TRBV5-5
ATSMNQFSGGSETQY	TRBV15
ASSNTGSPEAF	TRBV2
ASSRRTVKDEKLF	TRBV3-1/TRBV3-2
ASRGANTGELF	TRBV12-3/TRBV12-4
ASSDGRDPNEKLF	TRBV2
ATSDGRGGGYT	TRBV24-1
ASSLDFTTDTQY	TRBV7-7
ASSSPTGVAGGEADTQY	TRBV11-2